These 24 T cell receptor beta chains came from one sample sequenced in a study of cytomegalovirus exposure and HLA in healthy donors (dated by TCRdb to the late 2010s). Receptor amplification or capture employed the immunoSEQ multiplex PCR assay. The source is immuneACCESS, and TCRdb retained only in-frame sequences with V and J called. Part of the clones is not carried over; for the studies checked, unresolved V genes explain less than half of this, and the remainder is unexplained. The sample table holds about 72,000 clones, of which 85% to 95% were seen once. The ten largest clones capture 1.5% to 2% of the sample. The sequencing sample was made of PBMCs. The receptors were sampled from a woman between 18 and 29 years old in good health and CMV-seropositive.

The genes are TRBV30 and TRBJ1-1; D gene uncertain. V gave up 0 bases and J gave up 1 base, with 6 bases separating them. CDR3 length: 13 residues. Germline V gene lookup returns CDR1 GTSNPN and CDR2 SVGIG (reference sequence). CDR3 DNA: TGTGCCTGGAGTGTAAGTAGGAACACTGAAGCTTTCTTT. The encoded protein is CAWSVSRNTEAFF.

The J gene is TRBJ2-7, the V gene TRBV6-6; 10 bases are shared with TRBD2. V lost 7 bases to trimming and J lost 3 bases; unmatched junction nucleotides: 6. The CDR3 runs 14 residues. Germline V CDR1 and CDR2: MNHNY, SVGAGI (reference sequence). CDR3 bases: TGTGCCAGCAAATACTCTAGCGGGGGCTACGAGCAGTACTTC. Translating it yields CASKYSSGGYEQYF.

The CDR3 DNA reads TGTGCCAGCAGTCGGCTAGCGGACACCTACGAGCAGTACTTC. Its translation: CASSRLADTYEQYF. The chain employs TRBV28 and TRBJ2-7; 7 positions match TRBD2. Germline assignment: CDR1 MDHEN and CDR2 SYDVKM. The CDR3 length is 14 residues. The junction had 6 bases not matched to a gene; V was cut back by 5 bases and J by 2 bases.

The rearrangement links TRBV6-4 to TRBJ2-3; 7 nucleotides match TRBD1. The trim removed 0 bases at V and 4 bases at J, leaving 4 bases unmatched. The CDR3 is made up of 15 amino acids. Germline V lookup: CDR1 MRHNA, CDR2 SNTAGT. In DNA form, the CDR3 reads TGTGCCAGCAGTGACTCAGGGGGCCGTTCAGATACGCAGTATTTT. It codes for CASSDSGGRSDTQYF.

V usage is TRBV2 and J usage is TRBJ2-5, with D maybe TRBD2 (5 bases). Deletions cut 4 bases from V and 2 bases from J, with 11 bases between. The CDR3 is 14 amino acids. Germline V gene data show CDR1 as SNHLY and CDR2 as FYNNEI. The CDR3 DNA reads TGTGCCAGCAGTGCGGACTCCCCTCAAGAGACCCAGTACTTC. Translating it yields CASSADSPQETQYF.

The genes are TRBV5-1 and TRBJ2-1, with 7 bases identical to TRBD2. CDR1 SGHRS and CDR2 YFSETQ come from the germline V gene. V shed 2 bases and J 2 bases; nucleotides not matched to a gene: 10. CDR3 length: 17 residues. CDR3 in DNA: TGCGCCAGCAGCTTAATGCTTCCGGGACTAACCTACAATGAGCAGTTCTTC. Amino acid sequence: CASSLMLPGLTYNEQFF.

The CDR3 loop is CASYPYHTEAFF. CDR3 DNA: TGTGCCAGCTATCCCTATCACACTGAAGCTTTCTTT. The rearrangement links TRBV18 to TRBJ1-1; D gene unclear. The CDR3 is made up of 12 amino acids. CDR1 is KGHSH, CDR2 LQKENI, per germline. The V end was cut by 7 bases, the J end by 3 bases, with 9 bases between.

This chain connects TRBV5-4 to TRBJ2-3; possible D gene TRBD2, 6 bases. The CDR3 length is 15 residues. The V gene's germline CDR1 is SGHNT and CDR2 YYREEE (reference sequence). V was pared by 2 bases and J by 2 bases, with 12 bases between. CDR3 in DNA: TGTGCCAGCAGCTTACCAGCGGGCAACACAGATACGCAGTATTTT. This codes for CASSLPAGNTDTQYF.

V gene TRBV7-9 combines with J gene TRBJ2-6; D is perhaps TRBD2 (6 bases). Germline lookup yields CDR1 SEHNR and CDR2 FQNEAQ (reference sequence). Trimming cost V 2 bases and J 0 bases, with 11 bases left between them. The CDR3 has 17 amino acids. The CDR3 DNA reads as TGTGCCAGCAGCTTATCGGGACTGAGCTCTGGGGCCAACGTCCTGACTTTC. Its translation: CASSLSGLSSGANVLTF. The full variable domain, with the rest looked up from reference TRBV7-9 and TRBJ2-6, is DTGVSQNPRHKITKRGQNVTFRCDPISEHNRLYWYRQTLGQGPEFLTYFQNEAQLEKSRLLSDRFSAERPKGSFSTLEIQRTEQGDSAMYLCASSLSGLSSGANVLTFGAGSRLTVL.

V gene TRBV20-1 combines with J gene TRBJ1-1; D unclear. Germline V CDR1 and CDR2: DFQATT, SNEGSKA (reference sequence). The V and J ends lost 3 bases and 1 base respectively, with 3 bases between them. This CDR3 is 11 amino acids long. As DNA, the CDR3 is TGCAGTGCTAGGCGGAACACTGAAGCTTTCTTT. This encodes CSARRNTEAFF.

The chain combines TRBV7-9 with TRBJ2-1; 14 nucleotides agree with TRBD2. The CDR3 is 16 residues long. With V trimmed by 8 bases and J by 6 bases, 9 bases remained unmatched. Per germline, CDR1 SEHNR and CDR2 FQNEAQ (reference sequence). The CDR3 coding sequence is TGTGCCAGCGGGATGACTAGCGGGGGGGCGGGCAATGAGCAGTTCTTC. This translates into CASGMTSGGAGNEQFF.

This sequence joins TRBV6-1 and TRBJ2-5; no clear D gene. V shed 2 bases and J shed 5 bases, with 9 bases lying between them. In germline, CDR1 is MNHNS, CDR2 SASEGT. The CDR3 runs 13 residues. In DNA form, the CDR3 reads TGTGCCAGCAGTGAATTAGAATATGAGACCCAGTACTTC. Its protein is CASSELEYETQYF.

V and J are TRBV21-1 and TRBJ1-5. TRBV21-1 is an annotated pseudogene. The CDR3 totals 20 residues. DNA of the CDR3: TGTGCCAGCAGCAAATCCCATATTTTTGCGGGGAATAATAGCAATCAGCCCCAGCATTTT. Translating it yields CASSKSHIFAGNNSNQPQHF.

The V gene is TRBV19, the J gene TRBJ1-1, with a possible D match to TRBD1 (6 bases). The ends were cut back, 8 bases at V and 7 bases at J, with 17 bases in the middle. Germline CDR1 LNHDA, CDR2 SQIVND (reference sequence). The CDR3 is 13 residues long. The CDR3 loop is CASRGGGPGEAFF. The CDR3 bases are TGTGCCAGTCGGGGCGGGGGGCCCGGTGAAGCTTTCTTT.

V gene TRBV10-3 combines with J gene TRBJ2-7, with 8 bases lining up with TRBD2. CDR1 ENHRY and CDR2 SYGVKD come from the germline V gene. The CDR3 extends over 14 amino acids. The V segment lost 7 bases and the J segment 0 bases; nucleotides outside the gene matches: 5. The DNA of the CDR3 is TGTGCCATCAAGGGCGGGGGGTTCTCCTACGAGCAGTACTTC. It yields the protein CAIKGGGFSYEQYF.

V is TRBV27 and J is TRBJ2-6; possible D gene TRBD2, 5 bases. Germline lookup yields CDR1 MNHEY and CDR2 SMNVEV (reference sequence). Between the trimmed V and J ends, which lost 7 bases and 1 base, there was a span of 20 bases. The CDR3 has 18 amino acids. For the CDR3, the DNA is TGTGCCAGCACTAGGAAACTAGAAACCCTTTCTGGGGCCAACGTCCTGACTTTC. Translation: CASTRKLETLSGANVLTF.

In nucleotides, the CDR3 is TGTGCCAGTCACCCAGGGGGCGCAGAGACCCAGTACTTC. As protein: CASHPGGAETQYF. This chain joins TRBV18 and TRBJ2-5; 8 bases match TRBD1. The CDR3 spans 13 residues. Germline assignment: CDR1 KGHSH and CDR2 LQKENI. With V trimmed by 9 bases and J by 4 bases, 7 bases remained unmatched. Variable domain in full (rest from reference TRBV18 and TRBJ2-5): NAGVMQNPRHLVRRRGQEARLRCSPMKGHSHVYWYRQLPEEGLKFMVYLQKENIIDESGMPKERFSAEFPKEGPSILRIQQVVRGDSAAYFCASHPGGAETQYFGPGTRLLVL.

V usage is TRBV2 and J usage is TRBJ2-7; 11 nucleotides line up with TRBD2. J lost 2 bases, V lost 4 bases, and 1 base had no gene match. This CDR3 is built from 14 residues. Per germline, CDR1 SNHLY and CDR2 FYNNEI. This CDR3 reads CASSGLAGPYEQYF. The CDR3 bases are TGTGCCAGCAGTGGACTAGCGGGACCCTACGAGCAGTACTTC.

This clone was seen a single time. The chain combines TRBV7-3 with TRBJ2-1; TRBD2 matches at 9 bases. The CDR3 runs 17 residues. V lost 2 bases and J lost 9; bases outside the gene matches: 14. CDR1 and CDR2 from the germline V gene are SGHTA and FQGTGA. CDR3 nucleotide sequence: TGTGCCAGCAGCTTACCTACCTTTTCTAGCGGGAAGATTGAGCAGTTCTTC. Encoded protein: CASSLPTFSSGKIEQFF.

This chain's CDR3 is CASSQDSTGTQPQHF. CDR3 coding DNA: TGCGCCAGCAGCCAGGACAGTACGGGGACTCAGCCCCAGCATTTT. This rearrangement joins TRBV4-3 to TRBJ1-5; possibly TRBD1 for D (6 bases). This CDR3 region has 15 residues. Trimming took 3 bases from V and 6 from J, leaving 15 bases between them. CDR1 and CDR2 (germline): LGHNA, YSLEER.

The CDR3 loop is CASSSGIGLAGRGTQYF. DNA for the CDR3: TGTGCCAGCAGCTCTGGAATAGGACTAGCGGGGCGAGGGACCCAGTACTTC. This chain uses TRBV7-9 with TRBJ2-5; 12 bases line up with TRBD2. This CDR3 contains 17 residues. CDR1 SEHNR and CDR2 FQNEAQ come from the germline V gene (reference sequence). V dropped 4 bases and J dropped 7; count of bases not matched to a gene: 13.

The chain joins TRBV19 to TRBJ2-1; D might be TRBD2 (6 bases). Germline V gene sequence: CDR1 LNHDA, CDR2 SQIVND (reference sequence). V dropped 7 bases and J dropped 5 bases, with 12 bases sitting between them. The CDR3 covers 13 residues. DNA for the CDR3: TGTGCCAGTACCCTAGGCGGGGACAATGAGCAGTTCTTC. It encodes CASTLGGDNEQFF.

CDR3 sequence: CASSLSQGGETQYF. In DNA, the CDR3 is TGTGCCAGCAGTTTAAGCCAGGGAGGAGAGACCCAGTACTTC. The chain joins TRBV27 to TRBJ2-5; maybe TRBD2 (6 bases). The CDR3 consists of 14 residues. V lost 2 bases, J lost 4 bases, and 11 bases lay in between. Per the germline V gene, CDR1 is MNHEY and CDR2 is SMNVEV (reference sequence).

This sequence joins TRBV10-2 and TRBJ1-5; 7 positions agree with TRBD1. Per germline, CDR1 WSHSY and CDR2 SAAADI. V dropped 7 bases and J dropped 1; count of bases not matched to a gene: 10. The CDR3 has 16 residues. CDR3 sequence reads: CASKPQGSGSNQPQHF. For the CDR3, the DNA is TGCGCCAGCAAGCCACAGGGGAGCGGAAGCAATCAGCCCCAGCATTTT.